Following are 22 T cell receptor beta chains from one sample sequenced in a study of blood T cell repertoires in COVID-19. Method: immunoSEQ multiplex PCR; TCRdb's copy keeps in-frame clones and lacks some. Of roughly 250,000 clones in the sample, about 89% were seen once. The specimen was PBMCs or T cells enriched from blood (not recorded which). The receptors were sampled from a human donor in a cohort exposed to, infected with or recovered from COVID-19 (not recorded which). The donor label of this sample is uncertain.

The chain employs TRBV5-1 and TRBJ1-4, with D maybe TRBD1 (5 bases). Germline V gives CDR1 SGHRS, CDR2 YFSETQ. V was shortened by 5 bases and J by 10 bases, with 21 bases between the two germline ends. CDR3 length: 15 amino acids. In DNA form, the CDR3 reads TGCGCCAGCAGTCCTATTTCGCAGGGCACGGGAAAACTGTTTTTT. It is translated as CASSPISQGTGKLFF.

The chain uses TRBV6-5 and TRBJ2-7; 10 nucleotides line up with TRBD1. CDR1 is MNHEY and CDR2 is SVGAGI in the germline V gene. V lost 2 bases, J lost 5 bases, and 3 bases stayed unmatched. This CDR3 comprises 14 residues. The CDR3 loop reads CASSYVDRGNEQYF. CDR3 coding DNA: TGTGCCAGCAGTTACGTGGACAGGGGGAACGAGCAGTACTTC.

V usage is TRBV5-1 and J usage is TRBJ1-2; tentatively, D is TRBD1 (5 bases). The germline V and J ends were trimmed by 0 bases and 5 bases, with 14 bases remaining between them. Germline V gene lookup returns CDR1 SGHRS and CDR2 YFSETQ. The CDR3 length is 15 residues. CDR3 amino acids: CASSLGGSSRYGYTF. For the CDR3, the DNA is TGCGCCAGCAGCTTGGGGGGCAGCTCTAGGTATGGCTACACCTTC. Together with reference TRBV5-1 and TRBJ1-2, the CDR3 gives the full variable domain: KAGVTQTPRYLIKTRGQQVTLSCSPISGHRSVSWYQQTPGQGLQFLFEYFSETQRNKGNFPGRFSGRQFSNSRSEMNVSTLELGDSALYLCASSLGGSSRYGYTFGSGTRLTVV.

The chain recombines TRBV7-8 with TRBJ1-1; TRBD1 matches 9 bases. There are 14 residues in the CDR3. V gave up 6 bases and J gave up 5 bases; unmatched junction bases: 7. Germline assignment: CDR1 SGHVS and CDR2 FQNEAQ. As DNA, the CDR3 is TGTGCCAGCAGACCGGGACAGGGTTTAACTGAAGCTTTCTTT. Translated: CASRPGQGLTEAFF. The variable domain in full, completed from reference TRBV7-8 and TRBJ1-1, reads GAGVSQSPRYKVAKRGQDVALRCDPISGHVSLFWYQQALGQGPEFLTYFQNEAQLDKSGLPSDRFFAERPEGSVSTLKIQRTQQEDSAVYLCASRPGQGLTEAFFGQGTRLTVV.

This clone was seen a single time. The chain is built from TRBV11-3 and TRBJ1-1; D perhaps matches TRBD1 (5 bases). The ends were cut back, 1 base at V and 1 base at J, with 19 bases in the middle. The germline CDR1 and CDR2 sequences are SGHNT and YENEEA. The CDR3 is 18 amino acids. The DNA of the CDR3 is TGTGCCAGCAGCTTAGGATCTGGGGCCGGAGATGGGAACACTGAAGCTTTCTTT. Translating it yields CASSLGSGAGDGNTEAFF. The full variable domain, rest sourced from reference TRBV11-3 and TRBJ1-1, is EAGVVQSPRYKIIEKKQPVAFWCNPISGHNTLYWYLQNLGQGPELLIRYENEEAVDDSQLPKDRFSAERLKGVDSTLKIQPAELGDSAVYLCASSLGSGAGDGNTEAFFGQGTRLTVV.

The CDR3 nucleotides read TGTGCCAGCAGCTCCCGGACTAGCGGGGGTTTAGGCAATGAGCAGTTCTTC. Encoded protein: CASSSRTSGGLGNEQFF. The chain uses TRBV14 and TRBJ2-1, with 13 bases lining up with TRBD2. Germline V CDR1 and CDR2: SGHDN, FVKESK. The length of the CDR3 is 17 residues. With 5 bases clipped from V and 6 bases from J, the junction kept 10 bases outside the gene matches.

V gene TRBV6-5 combines with J gene TRBJ1-2; 8 bases align to TRBD1. The CDR3 runs 14 residues. V shed 6 bases, J shed 4 bases, and the junction held 7 bases outside the gene matches. The germline gives CDR1 MNHEY, CDR2 SVGAGI. CDR3 region: CASRRTGQVYGYTF. The CDR3 coding sequence is TGTGCCAGCAGACGAACGGGACAGGTCTATGGCTACACCTTC.

The J gene is TRBJ1-4, the V gene TRBV7-9, with D maybe TRBD1 (5 bases). The CDR3 consists of 15 residues. Germline lookup yields CDR1 SEHNR and CDR2 FQNEAQ (reference sequence). Trimming shortened V by 6 bases and J by 10 bases, and 21 bases separated the two germline ends. CDR3 coding DNA: TGTGCCAGCAGAAGTACCGGGCCCGGGGGAGGAAAACTGTTTTTT. It is translated as CASRSTGPGGGKLFF.

The V gene is TRBV5-6, the J gene TRBJ1-4; D might be TRBD1 (6 bases). The CDR3 runs 15 residues. V shed 4 bases and J shed 7 bases, with 17 bases lying between them. Germline loops: CDR1 SGHDT, CDR2 YYEEEE. The CDR3 bases are TGTGCCAGCAGCCTTCAGACAGGTGGATTTGAAAAACTGTTTTTT. Its translation is CASSLQTGGFEKLFF.

The J gene is TRBJ2-4, the V gene TRBV4-1, with 8 bases matching TRBD1. CDR1 and CDR2 from the germline V gene are MGHRA and YSYEKL. The ends lost 0 bases at V and 8 bases at J; junction bases unmatched: 6. The CDR3 has 15 amino acids. CDR3 DNA: TGCGCCAGCAGCCAAGATCCAGGGGGCTTGGACATTCAGTACTTC. Its protein is CASSQDPGGLDIQYF.

A note on this clone: Other DNA sequences in the sample encode the same CDR3. The rearrangement links TRBV19 to TRBJ1-5; no firm D call. The V end lost 0 bases, the J end lost 3 bases, and 9 bases lay between the germline ends. CDR3 length equals 15 residues. CDR1 LNHDA and CDR2 SQIVND come from the germline V gene (reference sequence). CDR3 loop: CASSIETASNQPQHF. The CDR3 nucleotides are TGTGCCAGTAGTATAGAAACAGCCTCCAATCAGCCCCAGCATTTT. Complete variable domain (other parts from reference TRBV19 and TRBJ1-5): DGGITQSPKYLFRKEGQNVTLSCEQNLNHDAMYWYRQDPGQGLRLIYYSQIVNDFQKGDIAEGYSVSREKKESFPLTVTSAQKNPTAFYLCASSIETASNQPQHFGDGTRLSIL.

J is TRBJ1-5 and V is TRBV19; the D gene is possibly TRBD1 (6 bases). The CDR3 is made up of 15 amino acids. V was cut by 2 bases and J by 4 bases, with 12 bases left in between. The V gene's germline CDR1 is LNHDA and CDR2 SQIVND (reference sequence). Here the CDR3 reads CASSIYPRGNQPQHF. CDR3 coding DNA: TGTGCCAGTAGTATATACCCCAGGGGTAATCAGCCCCAGCATTTT.

As concerns this clone: This specimen includes other DNA sequences encoding the same CDR3. The V and J genes are TRBV30 and TRBJ1-1; 11 nucleotides line up with TRBD1. This CDR3 has 16 amino acids. Trimming at V came to 1 base and at J to 5 bases, leaving 9 bases not matched to a gene. CDR1 is GTSNPN, CDR2 SVGIG, per germline (reference sequence). The CDR3 DNA follows: TGTGCCTGGAGTGACCGGGACAGGGGGTTGGGAACTGAAGCTTTCTTT. Protein sequence: CAWSDRDRGLGTEAFF.

The V gene is TRBV4-1, the J gene TRBJ2-1; D is uncertain. The V gene lost 0 bases and the J gene lost 1 base, with 7 bases spanning the gap. This CDR3 region has 15 residues. CDR1 is MGHRA, CDR2 YSYEKL, per germline. CDR3 bases: TGCGCCAGCAGCCAAGATAGGAGTTCCTACAATGAGCAGTTCTTC. Protein: CASSQDRSSYNEQFF.

This clone was seen once. The rearrangement joins TRBV7-9 to TRBJ1-1, with D tentatively TRBD1 (6 bases). CDR3 length equals 15 residues. CDR1 and CDR2 (germline): SEHNR, FQNEAQ (reference sequence). The V gene lost 5 bases and the J gene lost 1 base, with 14 bases spanning the gap. The CDR3 reads CASSRQESANTEAFF. For the CDR3, the DNA is TGTGCCAGCAGCCGACAGGAGTCCGCGAACACTGAAGCTTTCTTT.

CDR3 bases: TGTGCCAGTAGTATATCGTCAGGGGGCGCAGCTTTCTTT. Protein product: CASSISSGGAAFF. This chain joins TRBV19 and TRBJ1-1; TRBD1 aligns across 8 bases. This CDR3 is built from 13 residues. The junction had 6 bases not matched to a gene; V was cut back by 2 bases and J by 10 bases. Germline assignment: CDR1 LNHDA and CDR2 SQIVND (reference sequence).

The chain carries TRBV30 and TRBJ1-2, with D possibly being TRBD1 (6 bases). Germline CDR1 reads GTSNPN; CDR2 reads SVGIG (reference sequence). CDR3 length: 15 residues. The V end was cut by 2 bases, the J end by 4 bases, with 17 bases between. The CDR3 is CAWSHEGGGAYGYTF. The CDR3 region has the DNA TGTGCCTGGAGTCACGAGGGGGGGGGCGCCTATGGCTACACCTTC. The full variable domain, its missing parts supplied by reference TRBV30 and TRBJ1-2, is SQTIHQWPATLVQPVGSPLSLECTVEGTSNPNLYWYRQAAGRGLQLLFYSVGIGQISSEVPQNLSASRPQDRQFILSSKKLLLSDSGFYLCAWSHEGGGAYGYTFGSGTRLTVV.

J is TRBJ2-3 and V is TRBV4-2; D may be TRBD2 (6 bases). Trimming pared 0 bases from V and 4 bases from J, leaving 14 bases between. The V gene's germline CDR1 is LGHNA and CDR2 YNFKEQ. This CDR3 region has 16 residues. The chain's CDR3 is CASSQDATSTADTQYF. The DNA for the CDR3 is TGTGCCAGCAGCCAAGACGCGACTAGTACGGCAGATACGCAGTATTTT.

The V gene is TRBV7-2, the J gene TRBJ2-3; the match to TRBD2 covers 8 bases. This CDR3 comprises 15 residues. Trimming removed 5 bases from V and 3 bases from J; junction bases left unmatched: 7. Germline V gene sequence: CDR1 SGHTA, CDR2 FQGNSA. The chain's CDR3 is CASSTGGAGTDTQYF. Written as DNA, the CDR3 is TGTGCCAGCAGCACCGGGGGGGCTGGGACAGATACGCAGTATTTT.

This chain uses TRBV4-3 with TRBJ1-2, with D possibly being TRBD1 (5 bases). The germline V gene encodes CDR1 LGHNA and CDR2 YSLEER. The CDR3 has 15 residues. V dropped 4 bases and J dropped 4 bases, with 16 bases sitting between them. The CDR3 region has the DNA TGCGCCAGCAGCCGCATGGCCGGGCAGGGCTATGGCTACACCTTC. This encodes CASSRMAGQGYGYTF.

About this clone: Other DNA sequences within the sample encode an identical CDR3. The chain couples TRBV18 to TRBJ1-2, with TRBD1 identical over 10 bases. V was pared by 3 bases and J by 5 bases, with 0 bases of the junction left unmatched. The germline gives CDR1 KGHSH, CDR2 LQKENI. The CDR3 runs 13 residues. The CDR3 DNA sequence: TGTGCCAGCTCACCGGGACAGGGGTATGGCTACACCTTC. Amino acids: CASSPGQGYGYTF.

CDR3 nucleotides: TGTGCCACCAGCAGAGTAGGTAGGGAGGGGACTGAAGCTTTCTTT. Translation: CATSRVGREGTEAFF. This rearrangement joins TRBV15 to TRBJ1-1; possibly TRBD1 for D (5 bases). This CDR3 has 15 amino acids. V was clipped by 1 base and J by 5 bases, with 14 bases between them. The germline gives CDR1 LNHNV, CDR2 YYDKDF (reference sequence). Looking up the rest from reference TRBV15 and TRBJ1-1 gives the full variable domain: DAMVIQNPRYQVTQFGKPVTLSCSQTLNHNVMYWYQQKSSQAPKLLFHYYDKDFNNEADTPDNFQSRRPNTSFCFLDIRSPGLGDTAMYLCATSRVGREGTEAFFGQGTRLTVV.